Presented here are 13 T cell receptor beta chains from one specimen sequenced in a study of shared clonotypes between healthy human individuals. The method was immunoSEQ multiplex PCR; TCRdb's version includes in-frame clones alone and lacks a portion of them. The sample carries about 2 million clones, around 95% recorded once. The sample consisted of naive CD4+ T cells sorted from blood. Regarding subset: CD45RA+ positively selected. All receptors come from a man in his late teens or twenties in good health.

The chain recombines TRBV4-1 with TRBJ2-5; 15 bases are a match to TRBD2. V shed 0 bases and J 6 bases; nucleotides not matched to a gene: 14. The CDR3 totals 20 residues. The germline gives CDR1 MGHRA, CDR2 YSYEKL. The CDR3 protein is CASSQDKGLAGGSGIKTQYF. The CDR3 coding sequence is TGCGCCAGCAGCCAAGACAAGGGACTAGCGGGAGGTTCGGGGATAAAGACCCAGTACTTC.

This chain connects TRBV6-5 to TRBJ2-3; D might be TRBD1 or TRBD2, each matching 5 bases. Trimming took off 2 bases at V and 4 bases at J, with 13 bases between the two ends. This CDR3 is 15 amino acids long. From germline, CDR1 is MNHEY and CDR2 SVGAGI. CDR3 protein: CASSYEGSRADTQYF. The CDR3 DNA reads TGTGCCAGCAGTTACGAGGGGAGTCGGGCAGATACGCAGTATTTT.

The chain links TRBV19 to TRBJ2-2; possible D gene TRBD1, 6 bases. V was shortened by 4 bases and J by 7 bases, with 16 bases between the two germline ends. CDR1 LNHDA and CDR2 SQIVND come from the germline V gene (reference sequence). The CDR3 is 15 amino acids. The CDR3 protein is CASSSRDTHGGELFF. CDR3 nucleotide sequence: TGTGCCAGTAGTAGCCGGGACACCCACGGCGGGGAGCTGTTTTTT.

A remark on this clone: This may come from a read error, since a much larger clone is one base off. DNA for the CDR3: TGCGCCAGCAGCGCCGGACAGTACACTGAAGCTTTCTTT. This encodes CASSAGQYTEAFF. The chain couples TRBV5-1 to TRBJ1-1, with D perhaps TRBD1 (6 bases). V dropped 4 bases and J dropped 3 bases, with 10 bases sitting between them. The length of the CDR3 is 13 residues. Germline CDR1 SGHRS, CDR2 YFSETQ.

The chain uses TRBV29-1 and TRBJ2-3; 13 bases map to TRBD2. The CDR3 length is 17 residues. J lost 1 base, V lost 6 bases, and 10 bases had no gene match. Germline CDR1 is SQVTM and CDR2 is ANQGSEA. CDR3 region: CSVSPGLAGRGTDTQYF. The CDR3 nucleotides are TGCAGCGTCTCACCGGGACTAGCGGGAAGGGGCACAGATACGCAGTATTTT.

This chain connects TRBV25-1 to TRBJ2-5; 9 bases match TRBD2. The CDR3 length is 17 residues. CDR1 is MGHDK and CDR2 is SYGVNS in the germline V gene. The junction had 8 bases not matched to a gene; V was cut back by 0 bases and J by 3 bases. CDR3 DNA sequence: TGTGCCAGCAGTGAATATAAGGGCCTAGCGGGGAAAGAGACCCAGTACTTC. Translated, it gives CASSEYKGLAGKETQYF.

The chain employs TRBV6-6 and TRBJ1-2; no reliable D call. In germline, CDR1 is MNHNY, CDR2 SVGAGI (reference sequence). This CDR3 has 14 amino acids. V gave up 6 bases and J gave up 3 bases, with 14 bases separating them. The CDR3 spells CASSGRQEHYGYTF. The CDR3 DNA reads TGTGCCAGCAGCGGGAGGCAGGAGCACTATGGCTACACCTTC.

The DNA for the CDR3 is TGTGCCAGCAGCTTAGTGCTAGCGGGATATGCAGATACGCAGTATTTT. Translation gives CASSLVLAGYADTQYF. V usage is TRBV7-2 and J usage is TRBJ2-3; 9 nucleotides align to TRBD2. Trimming removed 1 base from V and 4 bases from J; junction bases left unmatched: 6. CDR1 and CDR2 (germline): SGHTA, FQGNSA. This CDR3 contains 16 residues.

In its sample, this clone was seen once. CDR3 coding DNA: TGTGCCAGCAGCAATCGTAACACCATATATTTT. Translated, it gives CASSNRNTIYF. This chain joins TRBV6-6 and TRBJ1-3; D uncertain. With 6 bases removed from V and 7 bases from J, the gap between germline ends came to 7 bases. CDR1 MNHNY and CDR2 SVGAGI come from the germline V gene (reference sequence). The CDR3 length is 11 residues.

This chain joins TRBV6-5 and TRBJ2-2, with 9 bases that match TRBD1. Germline trimming cut 2 bases from V and 6 bases from J; bases unmatched to any gene: 4. The CDR3 extends over 15 amino acids. The germline V gene has CDR1 MNHEY and CDR2 SVGAGI. CDR3 coding DNA: TGTGCCAGCAGTTACGGGGACAGGGCTGCCGGGGAGCTGTTTTTT. Amino acids: CASSYGDRAAGELFF.

V and J are TRBV6-6 and TRBJ1-2; D is undetermined. Trimming stripped 4 bases from V and 11 bases from J, with 17 bases between. From germline, CDR1 is MNHNY and CDR2 SVGAGI (reference sequence). The CDR3 contains 13 residues. CDR3 nucleotide sequence: TGTGCCAGCAGTTCGGGCTCCTCTCGGGTATACACCTTC. Its protein product is CASSSGSSRVYTF.

This clone was found once. V and J are TRBV11-2 and TRBJ2-7; tentative D call: TRBD1 (5 bases). Per germline, CDR1 SGHAT and CDR2 FQNNGV. The V end lost 5 bases, the J end lost 4 bases, and 12 bases lay between the germline ends. The CDR3 spans 13 residues. CDR3 DNA: TGTGCCAGCAGCGGACCCAAGGGGTACGAGCAGTACTTC. Residues: CASSGPKGYEQYF.

DNA for the CDR3: TGTGCCAGCTCGTCTAAATTCCCGAGAGGCACCGGGGAGCTGTTTTTT. Amino acids: CASSSKFPRGTGELFF. The genes are TRBV18 and TRBJ2-2; D remains unclear. V was trimmed by 6 bases and J by 4 bases, leaving 18 bases between them. Germline CDR1 is KGHSH and CDR2 is LQKENI. This CDR3 contains 16 residues. The full variable domain, in which reference TRBV18 and TRBJ2-2 provide the parts outside the CDR3, is NAGVMQNPRHLVRRRGQEARLRCSPMKGHSHVYWYRQLPEEGLKFMVYLQKENIIDESGMPKERFSAEFPKEGPSILRIQQVVRGDSAAYFCASSSKFPRGTGELFFGEGSRLTVL.